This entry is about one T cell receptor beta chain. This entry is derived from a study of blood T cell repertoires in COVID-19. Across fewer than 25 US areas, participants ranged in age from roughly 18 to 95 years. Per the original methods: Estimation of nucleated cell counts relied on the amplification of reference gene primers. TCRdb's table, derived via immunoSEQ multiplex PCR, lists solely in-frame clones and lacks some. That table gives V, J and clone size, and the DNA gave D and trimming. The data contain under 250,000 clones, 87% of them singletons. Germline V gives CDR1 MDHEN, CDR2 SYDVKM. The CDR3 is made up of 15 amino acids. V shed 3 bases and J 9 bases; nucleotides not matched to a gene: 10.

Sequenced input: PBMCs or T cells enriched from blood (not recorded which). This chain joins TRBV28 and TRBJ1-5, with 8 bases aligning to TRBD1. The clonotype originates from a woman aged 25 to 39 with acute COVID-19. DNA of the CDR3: TGTGCCAGCAGTTTGACAGGGGCAGCGGGCCCGCCCCAGCATTTT. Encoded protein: CASSLTGAAGPPQHF. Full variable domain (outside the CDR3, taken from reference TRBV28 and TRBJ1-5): DVKVTQSSRYLVKRTGEKVFLECVQDMDHENMFWYRQDPGLGLRLIYFSYDVKMKEKGDIPEGYSVSREKKERFSLILESASTNQTSMYLCASSLTGAAGPPQHFGDGTRLSIL.